In its sample, the clone carrying this T cell receptor beta chain was seen a few times. This record comes from a study of beta chain features in type 1 diabetes. The authors reverse transcribed all of the isolated RNA, so sequencing captured expressed TCRB transcripts. TCRdb's table, derived via immunoSEQ multiplex PCR, lists solely in-frame clones and lacks some. The sample records around 180,000 clones, about 13% being singletons. CDR1 and CDR2 from the germline V gene are GTSNPN and SVGIG (reference sequence). Deletions cut 3 bases from V and 7 bases from J, with 13 bases between. This CDR3 comprises 13 residues.

The material sequenced was central memory CD4+ T cells from blood. The rearrangement uses TRBV30 and TRBJ1-5, with a weak D call TRBD1 (5 bases). The source of this sequence is a woman under 30 in good health. CDR3 amino acids: CAWSHGGRQPQHF. CDR3 in DNA: TGTGCCTGGAGCCACGGGGGTAGACAGCCCCAGCATTTT.